These T cell receptor beta chains were read from a single sample in a study of blood T cell repertoires in COVID-19. Assay used: immunoSEQ multiplex PCR; TCRdb lists only in-frame clones, some missing. The sample gives about 140,000 clones, over 75% of which show up once; less than 2% is in the top ten. The specimen was peripheral blood. The receptors originated from a woman in her forties or fifties with acute or convalescent COVID-19. Both conserved end residues are part of each CDR3. D genes are given only for firm matches. Some rows have no size entry. The others give once, few or many, or a class for an expanded clone.

size,V,length,D,J,DNA,CDR3
NA,TRBV14,14,NA,TRBJ1-2,TGTGCCAGCAGCCAAGATATGAGACCGCGGGGCTACACCTTC,CASSQDMRPRGYTF
NA,TRBV7-8,14,NA,TRBJ1-2,TGTGCCAGCAGCTTAGGGACAACGAACTATGGCTACACCTTC,CASSLGTTNYGYTF
NA,TRBV20-1,13,NA,TRBJ2-1,TGCAGTGCTAGTGAGGACACCTACAATGAGCAGTTCTTC,CSASEDTYNEQFF
NA,TRBV9,17,TRBD2,TRBJ2-1,TGTGCCAGCAGCGGACGACTAGCGGTCGCCTCCTACAATGAGCAGTTCTTC,CASSGRLAVASYNEQFF
few,TRBV10-3,14,NA,TRBJ1-5,TGTGCCATCAGTACTCAGGGTAGCAATCAGCCCCAGCATTTT,CAISTQGSNQPQHF
NA,TRBV25-1,17,TRBD1,TRBJ2-5,TGTGCCAGCAGACAAGCTAGACAGGGCCAATGGACGGAGACCCAGTACTTC,CASRQARQGQWTETQYF
NA,TRBV6-1,16,NA,TRBJ2-5,TGTGCCAGCAGTGAACCACTGACTAGTCGCCAAGAGACCCAGTACTTC,CASSEPLTSRQETQYF
NA,TRBV3-1/TRBV3-2,15,NA,TRBJ1-2,TGTGCCAGCAGCCAGTCCCAGGGGCCTTCCTATGGCTACACCTTC,CASSQSQGPSYGYTF
NA,TRBV2,14,NA,TRBJ1-5,TGTGCCAGCAATGCAATCTTGGGGCACCAGCCCCAGCATTTT,CASNAILGHQPQHF
once,TRBV7-2,15,TRBD2,TRBJ2-3,TGTGCCAGCAGCTTACTAGCGGGATACACAGATACGCAGTATTTT,CASSLLAGYTDTQYF
NA,TRBV27,14,TRBD2,TRBJ2-1,TGTGCCAGCAGTTTAGAGGGACTAAGCAATGAGCAGTTCTTC,CASSLEGLSNEQFF
NA,TRBV6-5,12,NA,TRBJ1-1,TGTGCCAGCAGCAACGGGGTACGGGAAGCTTTCTTT,CASSNGVREAFF
NA,TRBV10-3,13,TRBD1,TRBJ1-6,TGTGCCATCAGTAACGACAGGGATTCACCCCTCCACTTT,CAISNDRDSPLHF
NA,TRBV29-1,11,NA,TRBJ1-1,TGCAGCGTAGTACAGGGCGATGGGGCTTTCTTT,CSVVQGDGAFF
NA,TRBV2,14,NA,TRBJ1-1,TGTGCCAGCAGGTTGGGAGTCATGAACACTGAAGCTTTCTTT,CASRLGVMNTEAFF
NA,TRBV19,13,NA,TRBJ2-5,TGTGCCAGTAGTAGGCAGGTCTTGGAGACCCAGTACTTC,CASSRQVLETQYF
NA,TRBV19,17,TRBD1,TRBJ1-5,TGTGCCAGTAGTATGGGGACAGTAACTATAGGCAATCAGCCCCAGCATTTT,CASSMGTVTIGNQPQHF
NA,TRBV27,12,NA,TRBJ1-2,TGTGCCAGCAGTTCAGGGAACTATGGCTACACCTTC,CASSSGNYGYTF
NA,TRBV10-3,15,TRBD2,TRBJ2-3,TGTGCCATCAGTGAGTCGCCGCGGGAGCGCGATACGCAGTATTTT,CAISESPRERDTQYF
NA,TRBV28,15,TRBD1,TRBJ2-1,TGTGCCAGCAGCCCGGGACAGGTTGTGGGGAATGAGCAGTTCTTC,CASSPGQVVGNEQFF